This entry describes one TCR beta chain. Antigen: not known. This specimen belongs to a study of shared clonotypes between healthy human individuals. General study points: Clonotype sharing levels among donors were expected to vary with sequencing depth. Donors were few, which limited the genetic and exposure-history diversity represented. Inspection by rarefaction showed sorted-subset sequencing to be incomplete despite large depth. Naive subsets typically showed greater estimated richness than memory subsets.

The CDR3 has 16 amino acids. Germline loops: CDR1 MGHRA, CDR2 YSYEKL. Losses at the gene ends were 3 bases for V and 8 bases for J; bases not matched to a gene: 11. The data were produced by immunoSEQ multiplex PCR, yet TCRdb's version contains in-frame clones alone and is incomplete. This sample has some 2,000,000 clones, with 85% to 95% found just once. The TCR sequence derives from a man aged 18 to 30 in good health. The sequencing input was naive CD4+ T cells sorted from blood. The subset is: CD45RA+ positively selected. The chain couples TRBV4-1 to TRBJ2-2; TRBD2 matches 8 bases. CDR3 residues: CASSHPPGLARGELFF. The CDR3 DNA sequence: TGCGCCAGCAGCCATCCCCCCGGACTAGCCAGGGGGGAGCTGTTTTTT.